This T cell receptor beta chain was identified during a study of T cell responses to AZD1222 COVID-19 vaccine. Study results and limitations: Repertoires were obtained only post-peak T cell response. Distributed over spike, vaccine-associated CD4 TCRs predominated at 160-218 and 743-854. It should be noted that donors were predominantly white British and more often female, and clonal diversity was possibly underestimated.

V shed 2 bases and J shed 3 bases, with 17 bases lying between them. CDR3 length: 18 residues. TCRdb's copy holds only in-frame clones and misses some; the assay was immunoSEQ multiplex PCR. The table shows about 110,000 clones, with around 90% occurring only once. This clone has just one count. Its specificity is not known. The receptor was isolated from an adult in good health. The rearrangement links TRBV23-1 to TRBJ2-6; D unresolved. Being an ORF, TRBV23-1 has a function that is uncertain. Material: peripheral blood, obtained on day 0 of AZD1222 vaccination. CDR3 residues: CASSQVWWLGYGANVLTF. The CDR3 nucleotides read TGCGCCAGCAGTCAAGTCTGGTGGCTGGGATATGGGGCCAACGTCCTGACTTTC.